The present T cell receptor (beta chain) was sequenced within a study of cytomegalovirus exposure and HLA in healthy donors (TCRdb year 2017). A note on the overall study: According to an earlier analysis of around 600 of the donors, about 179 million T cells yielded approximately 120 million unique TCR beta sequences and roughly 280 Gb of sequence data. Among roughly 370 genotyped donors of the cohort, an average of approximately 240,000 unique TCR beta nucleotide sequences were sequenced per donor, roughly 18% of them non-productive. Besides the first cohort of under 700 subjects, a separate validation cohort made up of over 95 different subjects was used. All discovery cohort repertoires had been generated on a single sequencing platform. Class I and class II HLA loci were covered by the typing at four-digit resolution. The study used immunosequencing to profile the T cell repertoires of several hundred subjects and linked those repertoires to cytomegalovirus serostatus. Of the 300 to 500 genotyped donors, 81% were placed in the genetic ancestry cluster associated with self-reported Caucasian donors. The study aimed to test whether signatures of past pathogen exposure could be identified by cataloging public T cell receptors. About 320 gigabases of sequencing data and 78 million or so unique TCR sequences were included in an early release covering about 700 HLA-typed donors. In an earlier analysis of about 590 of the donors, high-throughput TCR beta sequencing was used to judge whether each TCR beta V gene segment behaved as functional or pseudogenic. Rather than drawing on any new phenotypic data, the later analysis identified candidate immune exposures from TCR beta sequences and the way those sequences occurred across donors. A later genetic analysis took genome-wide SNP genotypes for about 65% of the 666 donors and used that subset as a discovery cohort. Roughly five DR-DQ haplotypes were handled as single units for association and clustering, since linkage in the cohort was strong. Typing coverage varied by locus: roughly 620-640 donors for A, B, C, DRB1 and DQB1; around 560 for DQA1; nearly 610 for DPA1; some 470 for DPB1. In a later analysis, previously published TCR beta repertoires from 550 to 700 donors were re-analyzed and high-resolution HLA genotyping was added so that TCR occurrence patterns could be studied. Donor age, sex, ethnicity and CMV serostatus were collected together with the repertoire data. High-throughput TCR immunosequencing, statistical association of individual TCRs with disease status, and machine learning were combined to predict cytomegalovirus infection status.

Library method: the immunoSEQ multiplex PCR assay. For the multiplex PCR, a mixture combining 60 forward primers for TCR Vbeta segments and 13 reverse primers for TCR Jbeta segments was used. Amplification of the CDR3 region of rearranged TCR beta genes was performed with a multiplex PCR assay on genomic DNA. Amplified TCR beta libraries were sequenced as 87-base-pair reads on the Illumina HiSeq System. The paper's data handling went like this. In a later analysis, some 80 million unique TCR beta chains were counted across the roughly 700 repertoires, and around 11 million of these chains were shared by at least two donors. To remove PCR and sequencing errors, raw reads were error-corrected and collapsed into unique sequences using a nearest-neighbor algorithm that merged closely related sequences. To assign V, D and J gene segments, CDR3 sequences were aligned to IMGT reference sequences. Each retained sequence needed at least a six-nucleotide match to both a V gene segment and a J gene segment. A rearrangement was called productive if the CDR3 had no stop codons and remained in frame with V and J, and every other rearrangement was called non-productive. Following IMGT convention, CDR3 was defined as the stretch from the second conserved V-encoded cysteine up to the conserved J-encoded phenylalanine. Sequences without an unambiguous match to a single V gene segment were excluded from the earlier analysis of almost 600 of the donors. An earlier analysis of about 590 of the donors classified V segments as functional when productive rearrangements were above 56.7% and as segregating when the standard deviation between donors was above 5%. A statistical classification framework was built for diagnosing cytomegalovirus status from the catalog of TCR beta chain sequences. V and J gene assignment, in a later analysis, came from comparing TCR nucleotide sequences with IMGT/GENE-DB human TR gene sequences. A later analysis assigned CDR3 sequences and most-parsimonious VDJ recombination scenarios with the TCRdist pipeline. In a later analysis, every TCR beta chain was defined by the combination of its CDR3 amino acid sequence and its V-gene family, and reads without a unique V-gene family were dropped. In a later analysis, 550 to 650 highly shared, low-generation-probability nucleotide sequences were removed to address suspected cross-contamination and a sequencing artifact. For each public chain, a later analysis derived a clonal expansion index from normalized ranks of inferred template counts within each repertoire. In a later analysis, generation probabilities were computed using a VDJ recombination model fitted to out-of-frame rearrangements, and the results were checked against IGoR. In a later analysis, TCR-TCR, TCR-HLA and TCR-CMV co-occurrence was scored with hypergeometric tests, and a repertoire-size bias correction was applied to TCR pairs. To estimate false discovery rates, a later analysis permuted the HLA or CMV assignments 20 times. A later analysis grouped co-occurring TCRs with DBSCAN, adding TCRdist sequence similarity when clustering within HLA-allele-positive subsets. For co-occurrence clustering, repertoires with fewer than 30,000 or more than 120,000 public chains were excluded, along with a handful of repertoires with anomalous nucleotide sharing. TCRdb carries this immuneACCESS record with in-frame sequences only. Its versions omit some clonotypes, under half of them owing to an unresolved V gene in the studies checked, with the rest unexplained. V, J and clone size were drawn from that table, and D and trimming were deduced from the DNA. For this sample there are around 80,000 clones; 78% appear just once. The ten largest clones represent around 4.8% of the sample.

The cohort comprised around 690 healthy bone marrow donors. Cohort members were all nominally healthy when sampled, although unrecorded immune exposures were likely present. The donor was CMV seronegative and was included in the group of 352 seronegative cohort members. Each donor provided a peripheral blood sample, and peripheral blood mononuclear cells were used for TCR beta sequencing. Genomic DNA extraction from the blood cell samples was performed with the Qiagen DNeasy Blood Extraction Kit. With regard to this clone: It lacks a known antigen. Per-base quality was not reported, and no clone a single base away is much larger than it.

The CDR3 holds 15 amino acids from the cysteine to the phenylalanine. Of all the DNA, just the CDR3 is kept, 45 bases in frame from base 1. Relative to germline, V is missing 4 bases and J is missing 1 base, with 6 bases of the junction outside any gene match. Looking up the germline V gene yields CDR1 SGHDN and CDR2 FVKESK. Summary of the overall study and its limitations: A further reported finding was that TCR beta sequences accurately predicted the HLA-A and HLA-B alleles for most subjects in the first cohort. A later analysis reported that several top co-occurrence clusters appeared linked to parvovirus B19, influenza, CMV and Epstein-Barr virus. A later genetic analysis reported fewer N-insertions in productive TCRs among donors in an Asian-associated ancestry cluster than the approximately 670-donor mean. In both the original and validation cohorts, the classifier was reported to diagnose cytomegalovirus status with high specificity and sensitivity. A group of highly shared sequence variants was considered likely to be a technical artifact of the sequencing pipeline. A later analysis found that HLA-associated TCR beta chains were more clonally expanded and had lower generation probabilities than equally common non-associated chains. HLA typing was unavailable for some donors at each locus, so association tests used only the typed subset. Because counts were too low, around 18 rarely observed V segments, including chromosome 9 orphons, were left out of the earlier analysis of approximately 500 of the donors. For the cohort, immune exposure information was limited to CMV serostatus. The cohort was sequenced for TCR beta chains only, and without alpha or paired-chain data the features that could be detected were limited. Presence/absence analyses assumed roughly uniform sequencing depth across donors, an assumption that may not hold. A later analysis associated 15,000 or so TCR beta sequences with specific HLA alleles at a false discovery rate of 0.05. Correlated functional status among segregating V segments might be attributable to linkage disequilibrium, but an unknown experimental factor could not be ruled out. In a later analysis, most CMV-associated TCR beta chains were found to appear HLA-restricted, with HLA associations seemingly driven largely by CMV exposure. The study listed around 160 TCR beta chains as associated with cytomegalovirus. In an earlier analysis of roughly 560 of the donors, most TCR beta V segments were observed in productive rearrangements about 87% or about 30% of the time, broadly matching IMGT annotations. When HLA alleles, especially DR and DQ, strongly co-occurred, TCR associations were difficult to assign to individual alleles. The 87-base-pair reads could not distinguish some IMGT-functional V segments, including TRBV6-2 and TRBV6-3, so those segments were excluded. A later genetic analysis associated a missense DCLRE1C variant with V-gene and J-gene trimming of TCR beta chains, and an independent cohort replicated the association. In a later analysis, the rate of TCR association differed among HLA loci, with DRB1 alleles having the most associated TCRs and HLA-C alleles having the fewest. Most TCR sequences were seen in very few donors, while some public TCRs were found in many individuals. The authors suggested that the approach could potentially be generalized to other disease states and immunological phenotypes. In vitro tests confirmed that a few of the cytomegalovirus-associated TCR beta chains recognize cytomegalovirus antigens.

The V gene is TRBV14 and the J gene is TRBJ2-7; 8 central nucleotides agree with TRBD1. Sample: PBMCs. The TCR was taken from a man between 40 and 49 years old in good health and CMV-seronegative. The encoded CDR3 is CASSPRQGLSYEQYF. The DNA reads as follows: TGTGCCAGCAGCCCTCGACAGGGGTTATCCTACGAGCAGTACTTC. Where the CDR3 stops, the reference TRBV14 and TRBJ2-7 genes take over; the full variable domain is EAGVTQFPSHSVIEKGQTVTLRCDPISGHDNLYWYRRVMGKEIKFLLHFVKESKQDESGMPNNRFLAERTGGTYSTLKVQPAELEDSGVYFCASSPRQGLSYEQYFGPGTRLTVT.